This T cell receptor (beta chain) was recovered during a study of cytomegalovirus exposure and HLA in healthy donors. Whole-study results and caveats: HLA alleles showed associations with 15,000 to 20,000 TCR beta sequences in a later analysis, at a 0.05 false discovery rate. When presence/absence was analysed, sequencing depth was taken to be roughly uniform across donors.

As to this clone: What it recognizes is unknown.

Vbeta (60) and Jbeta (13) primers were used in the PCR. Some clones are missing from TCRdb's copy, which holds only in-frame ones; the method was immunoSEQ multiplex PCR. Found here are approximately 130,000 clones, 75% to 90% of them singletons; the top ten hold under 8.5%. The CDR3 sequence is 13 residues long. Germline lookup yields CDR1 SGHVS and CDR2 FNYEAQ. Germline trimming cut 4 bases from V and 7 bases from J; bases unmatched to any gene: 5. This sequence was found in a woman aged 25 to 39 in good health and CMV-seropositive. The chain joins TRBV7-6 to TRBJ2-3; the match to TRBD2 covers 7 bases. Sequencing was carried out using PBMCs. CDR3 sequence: CASSSTSDNTQYF. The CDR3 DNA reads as TGTGCCAGCAGCTCAACTAGCGACAATACGCAGTATTTT.